This T cell receptor beta chain was observed in a study of T cells in Graves' hyperthyroidism and ophthalmopathy (dated by TCRdb to about 2019). For the study in its entirety: Peripheral blood samples were taken at initial diagnosis, before any treatment was given. Prospective prediction of ophthalmopathy was tested in an independent validation cohort of fewer than 20 hyperthyroidism patients and 15 to 17 patients who later progressed to ophthalmopathy. In roughly six Graves' hyperthyroidism patients, the study also compared T-cell repertoires from thyroid tissue with T-cell repertoires from blood. After blood sampling, hyperthyroidism patients were treated with methimazole at a starting dose of 30 mg daily, and ophthalmopathy patients were treated with high-dose intravenous methylprednisolone. The 100 discovery patients were randomly split 7:3 into training and test sets. To identify TCR V-J signatures that set the groups apart, the researchers used a discovery cohort of 95 to 100 patients, made up of 40 to 45 with Graves' ophthalmopathy and 55 to 65 with stable Graves' hyperthyroidism. TCR Vbeta CDR3 sequencing of some 140 peripheral blood samples (roughly 41 ophthalmopathy, about 75 hyperthyroidism and approximately 17 progressor patients) is reported in the paper.

What the research found in general, with its limitations: In validation, the model predicted progression to ophthalmopathy with 55% to 71% sensitivity and around 72% specificity, a median of 6.5 months before onset. Sample size was not statistically predetermined, and blinding of investigators to group allocation was not performed. A 13 V-J signature model separated ophthalmopathy from stable hyperthyroidism, with around 88% sensitivity and roughly 84% specificity in cross-validation and 80%/75% in testing. Most expanded thyroid clonotypes (frequency above 0.001) were also detected in blood, a finding suggesting that blood repertoires may reflect thyroid immune responses.

The TCR beta CDR3 regions were amplified from RNA transcripts. The TCR CDR3 was subjected to a first round of RT-PCR using the HTBI primer set and the Qiagen OneStep RT-PCR kit. The libraries were constructed in a second round of multiplex PCR and then size-selected and purified. Libraries were sequenced paired-end with 100 bp reads on an Illumina HiSeq2000. In the paper's pipeline: SOAPnuke was used to process the raw data, with reads discarded if the reads contained adapters or uncalled bases, had a mean Phred below 15, or lacked an exact constant-primer or identifier match. High-quality paired reads were merged using COPE v1.2.5, and each unique nucleotide sequence was defined as a clonotype. MiTCR v1.1 was used to align the clonotypes against IMGT TRBV, TRBD and TRBJ reference segments. Analysis was restricted to V-J combinations with a frequency above 0.0001, which covered roughly 99% of repertoires. A TCS score was defined as the ratio between F50 (clonal expansion) and ExV (chaos), using BLOSUM62-based TCRdist between CDR3 peptides within each V-J. Welch's t-statistics and random forest reduced just over 500 V-J features to fewer than 15, which were used in a naive Bayes classifier (R e1071). Clones were called with MiXCR by TCRdb after fastp trimmed the public reads at Q25, and only in-frame beta chains were retained. Each record represents a unique CDR3 protein, reported with the most common genes and DNA among its rows. None of the V and J calls come from the authors' own analysis; TCRdb made them. The sample records fewer than 250,000 distinct CDR3 sequences, roughly 17% of which are singletons. The ten largest make up around 50% of the sample.

Counted from cysteine to phenylalanine, this CDR3 has 16 amino acids. The retained sequence is limited to the CDR3, 48 bases, with the frame set at the first base. V is pared back by 6 bases and J by 6 bases, with 21 bases lying between the germline termini. Stable Graves' hyperthyroidism was defined as the absence of progression to ophthalmopathy over 18 months of follow-up. Hyperthyroidism patients were newly diagnosed, had a disease duration of under 2 months, and were aged 18 to 65 years. The study excluded patients with uncontrolled infections, other autoimmune diseases, pregnancy or lactation. Diagnoses were based on clinical symptoms, serum thyroxine and TRAb, thyroid ultrasound and orbital computed tomography. PBMCs were isolated from 8 to 10 ml of fresh peripheral blood by Ficoll-Paque density gradient centrifugation. Total RNA was extracted with Trizol reagent, and quality was checked on an Agilent 2100 Bioanalyzer.

The sample holds many counts of this clonotype. What this receptor recognizes is not known. Qualities for individual bases were not recorded, and no much larger clone is one base off. Input material: blood. The TCR originated in a man over 45 with Graves' hyperthyroidism. This chain joins TRBV12-3 or TRBV12-4 to TRBJ2-1, and perhaps TRBD2 as D gene, on 6 matching bases. The bases are TGTGCCAGCAGATTCCGGGACTCCTTCATCCCCAATGAGCAGTTCTTC. This codes for CASRFRDSFIPNEQFF.